The TCR beta chain described here comes from a study of graft-versus-host responses after intestinal transplantation. Study-wide background: Recipients had multivisceral, liver-intestinal, or isolated intestinal transplants.

This clone was counted only a few times. Study results and limitations: Patients with graft-donor T cell macrochimerism had high graft-versus-host to host-versus-graft clonal ratios in allografts.

Libraries were prepared by immunoSEQ multiplex PCR; TCRdb keeps only in-frame clonotypes and omits some of them. Of roughly 5,500 clones listed, 25% to 35% are singletons. Germline V gives CDR1 LNHDA, CDR2 SQIVND (reference sequence). The CDR3 is 12 residues long. Trimming cost V 4 bases and J 8 bases, with 11 bases left between them. After the reaction, proliferating CFSE-low CD3+CD4+ and CD3+CD8+ responders were sorted. The rearrangement links TRBV19 to TRBJ1-2; D remains ambiguous. The TCR comes from a human patient who was an organ donor for intestinal transplantation. The source material was alloreactive CD4+ T cells from a mixed lymphocyte reaction culture, sampled before transplantation. As for subset: CFSE-low proliferating T cells sorted from roughly six-day pre-transplant mixed lymphocyte reaction (GvH or HvG direction). The CDR3 sequence is CASSSGIRGYTF. In DNA, the CDR3 is TGTGCCAGTAGTAGCGGGATTCGGGGCTACACCTTC.